The source of this T cell receptor (beta chain) is a study of radiation and T cells in renal cell carcinoma (dated by TCRdb to about 2020). Broadly, across the study: Samples came from a clinical trial, in which primary renal cell carcinomas received 15 Gy stereotactic body radiation therapy followed by nephrectomy 4 weeks later. In total, about 50 samples underwent TCR beta sequencing: approximately 26 tumors plus 27 peripheral blood samples. Across all 50 or so samples, 3.5 million to 4.5 million unique CDR3 nucleotide sequences encoding 2.5 million to 3 million unique CDR3 amino acid sequences were identified.

With respect to this clone: The target of this receptor is not known. The input lacks base qualities; no much larger clone sits a single base away.

What this sample's time point label stands for: blood 2 weeks post-SBRT. Interpreted using the paper, the treatment or condition label stands for: 15 Gy SBRT to primary tumor, nephrectomy 4 weeks later. To follow tumor-enriched clonotypes, peripheral blood was collected serially from radiation-treated patients at baseline and again at 2 weeks and 4 weeks after SBRT. Every patient's renal cell carcinoma showed clear cell pathology. The QIAamp DNA Blood Mini Kit (Qiagen) was used to prepare genomic DNA for TCR sequencing. Only samples passing all quality control checks were included in the analyses. The immunoSEQ kit was used, according to the manufacturer's recommendations, to generate TCR beta libraries from genomic DNA. To prepare libraries, a first multiplex PCR with proprietary primers was run, followed by a second PCR that added unique barcodes, and a bead cleanup was done after each round. Each sample batch included a kit-provided positive control reaction and a negative control reaction. The final libraries underwent checking on an Agilent 4200 TapeStation D1000 ScreenTape, volumetric pooling, and quantification by qPCR. Sequencing was performed on an Illumina NextSeq500 using a MidOutput 150-cycle cartridge, with 156 Read1 cycles, 15 Index1 cycles, and the kit custom primers. The pooled library was loaded at around 1.1 pM with roughly 19% PhiX control spiked in. The authors processed their data as follows. The vendor-processed data were analyzed in R, and a clonotype was defined as all T cells that share the same CDR3 nucleotide sequence. In the clone abundance analyses, frequencies in each sample were normalized to that sample's 10,000 most abundant clones. Public T cell clones, which averaged fewer than five per sample, were removed prior to analysis. An abundance difference of at least 32-fold between compartments was the criterion for calling clonotypes tumor-enriched or baseline blood-enriched. Clonotypes expanded or contracted between blood time points were identified with a beta-binomial differential abundance model. The Baroni-Urbani and Buser coefficient was used to measure tumor-blood repertoire similarity, and groups were compared with two-tailed Wilcoxon tests in R. The table comes from immuneACCESS by way of TCRdb, which keeps in-frame sequences with V and J called. Part of the clones is missing from these tables; in studies checked, under half for an unresolved V gene and the rest for unknown reasons. The DNA gave D and trimming, while V, J and clone size come from that table. The sample table lists roughly 80,000 clones, 70% to 90% of them with a count of one. The ten largest make up 20% to 25% of the sample.

Reading from cysteine to phenylalanine, the CDR3 counts 16 amino acids. Only the CDR3 part of the read is kept: 48 bases, read in frame from the first base. The germline V gene (reference sequence) supplies CDR1 SEHNR and CDR2 FQNEAQ. Cut back by 4 bases and 7 bases, the V and J ends lie 22 bases apart. Findings and caveats that apply to the study as a whole: An increase in top tumor clonotypes in blood was observed from baseline to 2 weeks post-radiation, followed by contraction by 4 weeks, which was taken to suggest transient expansion of tumor-resident clones. No pretreatment tumor biopsies were available, so the baseline intratumoral presence of clonotypes could not be determined. With a single-armed trial design, the study had no way to address how radiation dose or scheduling affects the TCR repertoire. Tracking of blood repertoire dynamics stopped at more than three weeks after treatment, with no follow-up past that point.

The chain is encoded by TRBV7-9 joined to TRBJ2-5; the D region possibly corresponds to TRBD2 (5 bases align). The material sequenced was blood, taken from a patient whose treatment included radiotherapy and nephrectomy. The TCR was taken from a woman aged 50 to 60 with renal cell carcinoma. In nucleotides, the sequence is TGTGCCAGCAGCTCGAGAACCAGGAGGATGACACTGACCCAGTACTTC. Its protein reads: CASSSRTRRMTLTQYF.